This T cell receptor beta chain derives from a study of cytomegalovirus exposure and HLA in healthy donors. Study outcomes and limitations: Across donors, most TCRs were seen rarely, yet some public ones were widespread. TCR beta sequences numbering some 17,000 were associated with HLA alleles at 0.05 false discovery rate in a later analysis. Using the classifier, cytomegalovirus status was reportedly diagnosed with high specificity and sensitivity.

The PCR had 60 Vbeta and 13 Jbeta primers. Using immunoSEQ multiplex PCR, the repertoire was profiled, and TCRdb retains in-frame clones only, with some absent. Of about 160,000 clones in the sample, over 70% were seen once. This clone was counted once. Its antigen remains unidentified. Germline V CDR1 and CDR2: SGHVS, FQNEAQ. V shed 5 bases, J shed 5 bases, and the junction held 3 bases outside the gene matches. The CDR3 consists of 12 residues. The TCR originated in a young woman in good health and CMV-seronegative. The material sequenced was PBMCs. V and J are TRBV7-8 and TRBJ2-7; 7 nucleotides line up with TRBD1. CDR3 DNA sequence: TGTGCCAGCAGCCCCACAGGGGACGAGCAGTACTTC. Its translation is CASSPTGDEQYF.